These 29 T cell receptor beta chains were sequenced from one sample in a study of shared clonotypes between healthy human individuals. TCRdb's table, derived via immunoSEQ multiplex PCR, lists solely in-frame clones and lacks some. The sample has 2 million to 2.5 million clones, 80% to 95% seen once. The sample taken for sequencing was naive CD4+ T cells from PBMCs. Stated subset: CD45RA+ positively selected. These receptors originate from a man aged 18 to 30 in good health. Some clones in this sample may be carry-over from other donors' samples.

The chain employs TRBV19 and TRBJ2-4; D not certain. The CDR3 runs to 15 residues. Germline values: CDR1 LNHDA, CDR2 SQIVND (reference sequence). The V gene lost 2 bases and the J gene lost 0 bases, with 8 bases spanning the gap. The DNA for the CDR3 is TGTGCCAGTAGTATACAGGCTCTAGCCAAAAACATTCAGTACTTC. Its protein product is CASSIQALAKNIQYF.

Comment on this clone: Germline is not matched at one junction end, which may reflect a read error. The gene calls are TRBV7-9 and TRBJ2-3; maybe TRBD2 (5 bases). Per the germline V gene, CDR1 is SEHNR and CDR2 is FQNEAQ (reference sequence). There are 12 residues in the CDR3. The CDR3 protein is CASSLGVGPRHF. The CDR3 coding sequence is TGTGCCAGCAGCCTCGGGGTGGGCCCTAGGCATTTT.

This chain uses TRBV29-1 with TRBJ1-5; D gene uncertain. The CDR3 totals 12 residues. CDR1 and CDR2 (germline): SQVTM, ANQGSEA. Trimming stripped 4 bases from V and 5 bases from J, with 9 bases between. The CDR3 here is CSVGALDQPQHF. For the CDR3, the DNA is TGCAGCGTTGGGGCTCTGGATCAGCCCCAGCATTTT. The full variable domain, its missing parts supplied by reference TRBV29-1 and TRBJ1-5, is SAVISQKPSRDICQRGTSLTIQCQVDSQVTMMFWYRQQPGQSLTLIATANQGSEATYESGFVIDKFPISRPNLTFSTLTVSNMSPEDSSIYLCSVGALDQPQHFGDGTRLSIL.

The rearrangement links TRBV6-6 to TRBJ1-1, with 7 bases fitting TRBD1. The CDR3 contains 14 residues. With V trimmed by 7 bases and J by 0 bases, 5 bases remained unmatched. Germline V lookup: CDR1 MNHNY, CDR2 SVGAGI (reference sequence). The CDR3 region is CASNPTGMNTEAFF. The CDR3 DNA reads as TGTGCCAGCAATCCGACAGGGATGAACACTGAAGCTTTCTTT.

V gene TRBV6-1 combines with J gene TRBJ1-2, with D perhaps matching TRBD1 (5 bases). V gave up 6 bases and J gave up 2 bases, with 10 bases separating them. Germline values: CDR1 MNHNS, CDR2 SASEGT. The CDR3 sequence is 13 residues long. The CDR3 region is CASRLTENYGYTF. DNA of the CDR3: TGTGCCAGCAGGTTGACAGAAAACTATGGCTACACCTTC.

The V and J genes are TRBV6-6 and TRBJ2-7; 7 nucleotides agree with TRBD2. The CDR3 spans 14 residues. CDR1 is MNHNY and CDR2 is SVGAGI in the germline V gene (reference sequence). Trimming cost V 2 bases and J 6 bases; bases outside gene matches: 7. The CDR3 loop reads CASSYSGVGIEQYF. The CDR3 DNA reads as TGTGCCAGCAGTTACAGCGGGGTGGGAATCGAGCAGTACTTC.

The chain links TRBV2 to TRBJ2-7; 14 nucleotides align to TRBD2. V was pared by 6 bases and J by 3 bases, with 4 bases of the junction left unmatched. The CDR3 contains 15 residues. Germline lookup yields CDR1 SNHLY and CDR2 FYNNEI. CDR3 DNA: TGTGCCAGCAGCGCGGGACTAGCGGGAGTCTACGAGCAGTACTTC. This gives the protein CASSAGLAGVYEQYF.

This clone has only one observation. In nucleotides, the CDR3 is TGCGCCAGCAGCTTGGTAGGGACCAGGGACACAGATACGCAGTATTTT. It translates to CASSLVGTRDTDTQYF. This sequence joins TRBV5-1 and TRBJ2-3; D is perhaps TRBD1 or TRBD2 (5 bases each). This CDR3 has 16 residues. The germline V and J ends were trimmed by 0 bases and 2 bases, with 13 bases remaining between them. Per germline, CDR1 SGHRS and CDR2 YFSETQ.

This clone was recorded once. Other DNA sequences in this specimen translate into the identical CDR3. The CDR3 bases are TGTGCCAGCAGTTACTCCGGGGGAACCAACTATGGCTACACCTTC. Protein product: CASSYSGGTNYGYTF. This chain links TRBV6-5 with TRBJ1-2; D may be TRBD1 (5 bases). The germline gives CDR1 MNHEY, CDR2 SVGAGI. The CDR3 covers 15 residues. V was cut by 0 bases and J by 2 bases, with 10 bases left in between.

CDR3 in amino acids: CASSLDGDSSYNEQFF. In nucleotides, the CDR3 is TGCGCCAGCAGCTTGGATGGGGACAGCTCCTACAATGAGCAGTTCTTC. This sequence joins TRBV5-1 and TRBJ2-1, with 7 bases fitting TRBD1. CDR1 is SGHRS and CDR2 is YFSETQ in the germline V gene. This CDR3 is 16 amino acids long. The junction had 3 bases not matched to a gene; V was cut back by 0 bases and J by 0 bases.

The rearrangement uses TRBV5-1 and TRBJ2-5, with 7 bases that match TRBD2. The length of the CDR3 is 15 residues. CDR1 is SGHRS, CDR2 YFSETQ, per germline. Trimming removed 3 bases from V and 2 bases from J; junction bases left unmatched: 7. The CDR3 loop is CASSSAGDPQETQYF. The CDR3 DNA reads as TGCGCCAGCAGCTCGGCGGGGGACCCTCAAGAGACCCAGTACTTC.

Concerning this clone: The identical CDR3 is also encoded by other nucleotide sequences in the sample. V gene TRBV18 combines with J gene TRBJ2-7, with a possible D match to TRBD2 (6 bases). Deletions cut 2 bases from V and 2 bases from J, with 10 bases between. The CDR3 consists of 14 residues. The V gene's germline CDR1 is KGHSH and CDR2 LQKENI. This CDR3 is CASSPAGLPYEQYF. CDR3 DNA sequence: TGTGCCAGCTCACCAGCGGGGCTACCCTACGAGCAGTACTTC.

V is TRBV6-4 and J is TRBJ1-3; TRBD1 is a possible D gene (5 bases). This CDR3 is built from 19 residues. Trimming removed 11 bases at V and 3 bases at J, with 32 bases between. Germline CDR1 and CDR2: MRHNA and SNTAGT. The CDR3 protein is CAGGNGTAKDVVGGNTIYF. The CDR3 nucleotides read TGTGCCGGGGGTAATGGGACTGCCAAGGATGTTGTAGGTGGAAACACCATATATTTT.

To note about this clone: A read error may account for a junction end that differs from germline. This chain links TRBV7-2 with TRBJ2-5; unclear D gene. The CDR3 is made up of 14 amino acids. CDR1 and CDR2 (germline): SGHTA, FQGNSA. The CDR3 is CASGFASFRETQYF. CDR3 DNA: TGTGCCAGCGGCTTCGCGTCTTTTCGAGAGACCCAGTACTTC.

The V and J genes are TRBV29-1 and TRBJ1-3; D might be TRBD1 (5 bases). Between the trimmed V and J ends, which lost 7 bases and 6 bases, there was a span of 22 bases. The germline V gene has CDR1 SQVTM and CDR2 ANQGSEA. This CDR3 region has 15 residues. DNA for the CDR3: TGCAGCGCCACTGGGGGGATCCAGAGACCAAACACCATATATTTT. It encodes CSATGGIQRPNTIYF. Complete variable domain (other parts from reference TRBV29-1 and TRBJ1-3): SAVISQKPSRDICQRGTSLTIQCQVDSQVTMMFWYRQQPGQSLTLIATANQGSEATYESGFVIDKFPISRPNLTFSTLTVSNMSPEDSSIYLCSATGGIQRPNTIYFGEGSWLTVV.

DNA of the CDR3: TGTGCCAGCAGCTTAGATCGGGGTCTAGCGGGAGACAATGAGCAGTTCTTC. This encodes CASSLDRGLAGDNEQFF. This chain links TRBV11-3 with TRBJ2-1; TRBD2 agrees at 10 bases. This CDR3 comprises 17 residues. Germline lookup yields CDR1 SGHNT and CDR2 YENEEA. Trimming removed 0 bases from V and 5 bases from J; junction bases left unmatched: 7.

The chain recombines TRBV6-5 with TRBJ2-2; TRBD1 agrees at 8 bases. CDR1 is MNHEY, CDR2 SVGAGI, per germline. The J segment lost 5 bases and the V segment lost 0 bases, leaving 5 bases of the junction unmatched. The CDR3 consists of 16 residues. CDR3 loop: CASSYSPGGWTGELFF. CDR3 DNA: TGTGCCAGCAGTTACTCTCCAGGGGGCTGGACCGGGGAGCTGTTTTTT.

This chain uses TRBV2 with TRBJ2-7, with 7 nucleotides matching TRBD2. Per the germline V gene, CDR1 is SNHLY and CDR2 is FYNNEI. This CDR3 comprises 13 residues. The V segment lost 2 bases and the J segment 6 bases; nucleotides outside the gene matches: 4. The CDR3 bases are TGTGCCAGCAGTGAAAGGACTAGGTTCGAGCAGTACTTC. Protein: CASSERTRFEQYF.

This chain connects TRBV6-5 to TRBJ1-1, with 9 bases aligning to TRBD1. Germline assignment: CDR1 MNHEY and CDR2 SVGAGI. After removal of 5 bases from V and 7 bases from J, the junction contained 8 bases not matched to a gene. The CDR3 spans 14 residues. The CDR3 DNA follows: TGTGCCAGCAGTAACCGGGACAGGGCTCGTGAAGCTTTCTTT. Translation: CASSNRDRAREAFF.

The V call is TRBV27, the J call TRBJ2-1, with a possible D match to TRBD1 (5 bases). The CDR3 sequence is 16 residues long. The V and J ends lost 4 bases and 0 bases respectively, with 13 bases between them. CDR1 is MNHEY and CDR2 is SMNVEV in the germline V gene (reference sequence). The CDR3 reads CASSSRTPRSYNEQFF. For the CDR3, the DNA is TGTGCCAGCAGTTCCCGGACACCCCGCTCCTACAATGAGCAGTTCTTC.

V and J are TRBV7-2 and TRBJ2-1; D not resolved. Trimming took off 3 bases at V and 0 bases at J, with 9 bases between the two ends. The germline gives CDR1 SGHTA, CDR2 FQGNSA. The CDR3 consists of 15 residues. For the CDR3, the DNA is TGTGCCAGCAGCTTGGTCCCGAGCTCCTACAATGAGCAGTTCTTC. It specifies CASSLVPSSYNEQFF.

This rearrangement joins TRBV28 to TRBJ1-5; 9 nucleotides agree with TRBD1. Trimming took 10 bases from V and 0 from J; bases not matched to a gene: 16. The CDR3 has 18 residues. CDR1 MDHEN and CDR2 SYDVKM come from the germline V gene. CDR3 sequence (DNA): TGTGCCATCAAAACGAGGACAGGGGATACAGATAGCAATCAGCCCCAGCATTTT. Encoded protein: CAIKTRTGDTDSNQPQHF. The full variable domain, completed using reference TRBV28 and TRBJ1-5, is DVKVTQSSRYLVKRTGEKVFLECVQDMDHENMFWYRQDPGLGLRLIYFSYDVKMKEKGDIPEGYSVSREKKERFSLILESASTNQTSMYLCAIKTRTGDTDSNQPQHFGDGTRLSIL.

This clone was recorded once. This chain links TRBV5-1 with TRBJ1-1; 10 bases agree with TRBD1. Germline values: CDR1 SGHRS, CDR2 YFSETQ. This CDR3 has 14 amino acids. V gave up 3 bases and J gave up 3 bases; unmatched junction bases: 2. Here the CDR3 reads CASSSDRGDTEAFF. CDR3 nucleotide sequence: TGCGCCAGCAGCTCGGACAGGGGGGACACTGAAGCTTTCTTT.

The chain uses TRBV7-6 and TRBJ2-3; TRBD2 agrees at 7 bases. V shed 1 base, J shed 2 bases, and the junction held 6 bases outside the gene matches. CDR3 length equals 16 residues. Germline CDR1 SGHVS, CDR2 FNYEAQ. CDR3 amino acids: CASSLGLAQTTDTQYF. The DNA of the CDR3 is TGTGCCAGCAGCTTAGGACTAGCCCAGACCACAGATACGCAGTATTTT. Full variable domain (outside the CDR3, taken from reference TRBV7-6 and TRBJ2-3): GAGVSQSPRYKVTKRGQDVALRCDPISGHVSLYWYRQALGQGPEFLTYFNYEAQQDKSGLPNDRFSAERPEGSISTLTIQRTEQRDSAMYRCASSLGLAQTTDTQYFGPGTRLTVL.

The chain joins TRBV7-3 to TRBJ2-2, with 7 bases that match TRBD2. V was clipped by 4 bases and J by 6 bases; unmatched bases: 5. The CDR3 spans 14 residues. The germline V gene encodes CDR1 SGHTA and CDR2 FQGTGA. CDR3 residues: CASSSGLDPGELFF. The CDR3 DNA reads TGTGCCAGCAGCTCCGGACTAGATCCCGGGGAGCTGTTTTTT.

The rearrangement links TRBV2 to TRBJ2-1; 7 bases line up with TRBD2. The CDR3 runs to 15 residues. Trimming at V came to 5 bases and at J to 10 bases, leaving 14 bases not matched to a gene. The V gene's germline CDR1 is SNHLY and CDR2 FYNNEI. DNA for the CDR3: TGTGCCAGCAGTTTTGGGTCTCACCCCGGGGGGGAGCAGTTCTTC. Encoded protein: CASSFGSHPGGEQFF.

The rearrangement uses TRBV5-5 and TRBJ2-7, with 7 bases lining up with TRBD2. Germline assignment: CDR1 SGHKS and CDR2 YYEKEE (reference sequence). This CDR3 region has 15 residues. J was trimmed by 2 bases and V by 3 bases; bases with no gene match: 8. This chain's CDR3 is CASSSLGGSTYEQYF. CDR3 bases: TGTGCCAGCAGCTCCTTGGGGGGGTCTACCTACGAGCAGTACTTC.

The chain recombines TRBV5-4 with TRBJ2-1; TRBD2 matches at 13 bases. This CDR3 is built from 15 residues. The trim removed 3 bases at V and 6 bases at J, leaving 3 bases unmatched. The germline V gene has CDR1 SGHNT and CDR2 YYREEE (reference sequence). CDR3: CASSSGLAGANEQFF. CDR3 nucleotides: TGTGCCAGCAGCTCAGGACTAGCGGGGGCCAATGAGCAGTTCTTC.

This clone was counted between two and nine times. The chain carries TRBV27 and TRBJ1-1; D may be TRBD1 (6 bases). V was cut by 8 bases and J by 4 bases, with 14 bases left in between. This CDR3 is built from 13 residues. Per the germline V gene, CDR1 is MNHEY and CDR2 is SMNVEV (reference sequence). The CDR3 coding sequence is TGTGCCAGCGGGGGCAGGGTTGTCACTGAAGCTTTCTTT. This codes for CASGGRVVTEAFF.